Described below is a single TCR beta chain sequence and its context. This clonotype was seen a few times. Its recognized antigen is unknown. The input lacks base qualities; no much larger clone sits a single base away. This specimen comes from a study of T cell repertoires in cytomegalovirus infection (dated by TCRdb to the late 2010s). Concerning the study at large: The HLA type of each donor mattered for the analysis, because public TCR beta signatures pointed to carriage of CMV infection along with the matching HLA type. Study-level results and caveats: The ex vivo response was dominated by HLA-C-restricted CMV-specific TCR beta clonotypes, which also provided the single most frequent clonotype in two of eight donors. In both this cohort and an independent cohort of over 350 donors, the cumulative frequency of public TCR beta family members distinguished carriers of CMV infection plus the relevant HLA type.

Germline trimming: 2 bases from V, 4 bases from J; junction bases outside gene matches: 4. The CDR3 has 15 amino acids, counting the end cysteine and phenylalanine. Left in the record is the CDR3 DNA by itself, 45 bases read in frame from the first base. Looking up the germline V gene (reference sequence) yields CDR1 MNHNY and CDR2 SVGAGI. The reads were generated on an Illumina HiSeq 1500. TCRdb redid the processing of the public reads, applying fastp at Q25 and MiXCR, and retained in-frame beta chains. Records with the same CDR3 protein are collapsed into one entry carrying the most frequent genes and DNA. This sample holds 200,000 to 250,000 distinct CDR3 sequences; over 20% were observed only once. The biggest ten clones account for approximately 18% of the sample.

The material sequenced was CD8+ T cells from PBMCs. The V gene is TRBV6-6 and the J gene is TRBJ2-3, and 9 junction bases match TRBD2. This TCR came from a human donor in good health (CMV status not recorded). Some clones in this sample may be carry-over from other donors' samples. The CDR3 protein: CASSYGGGGADTQYF. The DNA sequence is given as TGTGCCAGCAGTTACGGCGGGGGGGGCGCAGATACGCAGTATTTT.